The 24 T cell receptor beta chains listed next were all sequenced from one sample in a study of T cell responses to AZD1222 COVID-19 vaccine. Assay used: immunoSEQ multiplex PCR; TCRdb lists only in-frame clones, some missing. Among about 99,000 clones listed, nearly 90% were seen once. Sequenced material: peripheral blood, taken on day 0 of AZD1222 vaccination. The receptor source for this set is an adult in good health.

This clone has just a few counts. The genes are TRBV3-1 (or the pseudogene TRBV3-2) and TRBJ2-1; D remains unclear. This CDR3 has 14 residues. V was shortened by 1 base and J by 7 bases, with 11 bases between the two germline ends. Germline lookup yields CDR1 LGHDT and CDR2 YNNKEL (reference sequence). CDR3 nucleotides: TGTGCCAGCAGCCAAGTGGGCTATATAAATGAGCAGTTCTTC. It specifies CASSQVGYINEQFF.

The chain uses TRBV7-8 and TRBJ2-5; the match to TRBD2 covers 9 bases. Germline CDR1 SGHVS, CDR2 FQNEAQ. CDR3 length: 16 residues. V lost 2 bases and J lost 7; bases outside the gene matches: 11. DNA of the CDR3: TGTGCCAGCAGCTTAAGGAGCGGGGGGACGATAGGGACCCAGTACTTC. The encoded protein is CASSLRSGGTIGTQYF. Together with reference TRBV7-8 and TRBJ2-5, the CDR3 gives the full variable domain: GAGVSQSPRYKVAKRGQDVALRCDPISGHVSLFWYQQALGQGPEFLTYFQNEAQLDKSGLPSDRFFAERPEGSVSTLKIQRTQQEDSAVYLCASSLRSGGTIGTQYFGPGTRLLVL.

The chain combines TRBV19 with TRBJ1-2; D is possibly TRBD1 (5 bases). The CDR3 totals 13 residues. Per the germline V gene, CDR1 is LNHDA and CDR2 is SQIVND (reference sequence). Trimming took off 6 bases at V and 1 base at J, with 9 bases between the two ends. The CDR3 protein is CASRAGINYGYTF. The CDR3, as DNA: TGTGCCAGTAGGGCAGGGATTAACTATGGCTACACCTTC.

This clone turned up a few times. The genes are TRBV10-1 and TRBJ1-6, with D unresolved. Germline CDR1 and CDR2: WNHNN and SYGVQD (reference sequence). With 6 bases removed from V and 10 bases from J, the gap between germline ends came to 16 bases. The CDR3 totals 14 residues. CDR3 bases: TGCGCCAGCAGAGTACTATTAAGTTCCTCACCCCTCCACTTT. Protein sequence: CASRVLLSSSPLHF.

The genes are TRBV7-2 and TRBJ2-5; TRBD2 matches at 11 bases. The CDR3 is made up of 14 amino acids. V lost 5 bases, J lost 4 bases, and 3 bases stayed unmatched. CDR1 and CDR2 from the germline V gene are SGHTA and FQGNSA. For the CDR3, the DNA is TGTGCCAGCAGCACCGGGACTAGCGGAGAGACCCAGTACTTC. Amino acid sequence: CASSTGTSGETQYF.

This clone has only one observation. J is TRBJ1-2 and V is TRBV7-8; 8 bases line up with TRBD1. With V trimmed by 4 bases and J by 7 bases, 5 bases remained unmatched. Per the germline V gene, CDR1 is SGHVS and CDR2 is FQNEAQ. CDR3 length: 13 amino acids. The CDR3 loop reads CASSSGTGSGYTF. The CDR3 DNA is TGTGCCAGCAGCTCCGGGACAGGCTCTGGCTACACCTTC.

To note about this clone: One junction end disagrees with the germline gene, perhaps due to a read error. The chain has TRBV5-1 and TRBJ2-6; D ambiguous. Per germline, CDR1 SGHRS and CDR2 YFSETQ. This CDR3 is built from 18 residues. CDR3 DNA: TGTGCCAGCAGCTTGTATGGCATGTCCAGCTCTGGGGCCAACGTCCTGACTTTC. The encoded protein is CASSLYGMSSSGANVLTF.

The J gene is TRBJ1-5, the V gene TRBV18; the D gene is possibly TRBD1 (5 bases). The V end lost 3 bases, the J end lost 2 bases, and 11 bases lay between the germline ends. Germline V gene data show CDR1 as KGHSH and CDR2 as LQKENI. This CDR3 spans 15 amino acids. CDR3 in amino acids: CASSPREGGNQPQHF. Written as DNA, the CDR3 is TGTGCCAGCTCACCCAGGGAAGGGGGCAATCAGCCCCAGCATTTT.

This clone was picked up one time. The V gene is TRBV4-3, the J gene TRBJ2-1, with 10 bases identical to TRBD1. This CDR3 has 16 amino acids. The V and J ends lost 1 base and 4 bases, in that order; junction bases with no gene match: 4. In germline, CDR1 is LGHNA, CDR2 YSLEER. For the CDR3, the DNA is TGCGCCAGCAGCCAAGCCGGGACAGGGGAATACAATGAGCAGTTCTTC. Its translation: CASSQAGTGEYNEQFF.

This clone was seen a few times. The rearrangement joins TRBV29-1 to TRBJ1-2, with 9 bases lining up with TRBD1. The germline V gene encodes CDR1 SQVTM and CDR2 ANQGSEA. The CDR3 length is 14 residues. CDR3 nucleotides: TGCACCTCAGGTGACAGGGGGATTAACTATGGCTACACCTTC. Its translation: CTSGDRGINYGYTF.

This clone was observed a few times. J is TRBJ1-6 and V is TRBV19; D call uncertain. The ends were cut back, 5 bases at V and 0 bases at J, with 14 bases in the middle. This CDR3 contains 17 residues. CDR1 and CDR2 from the germline V gene are LNHDA and SQIVND (reference sequence). For the CDR3, the DNA is TGTGCCAGTAGTTGGCGGTTATTTAGCTCCTATAATTCACCCCTCCACTTT. It specifies CASSWRLFSSYNSPLHF.

This chain links TRBV28 with TRBJ2-7, with no clear D. Germline lookup yields CDR1 MDHEN and CDR2 SYDVKM. The CDR3 covers 12 residues. Between the trimmed V and J ends, which lost 2 bases and 6 bases, there was a span of 8 bases. The CDR3 loop is CASSLGRGEQYV. CDR3 nucleotide sequence: TGTGCCAGCAGTTTAGGACGCGGCGAGCAGTACGTC.

This chain uses TRBV5-4 with TRBJ1-1; 7 bases line up with TRBD1. The V gene's germline CDR1 is SGHNT and CDR2 YYREEE (reference sequence). This CDR3 is 13 amino acids long. The V and J ends lost 0 bases and 8 bases, in that order; junction bases with no gene match: 4. The CDR3 DNA sequence: TGTGCCAGCAGCTTGGAGGGGGCCATAGAAGCTTTCTTT. This codes for CASSLEGAIEAFF.

V and J are TRBV5-4 and TRBJ2-1, with D possibly TRBD1 on 6 matching bases. There are 12 residues in the CDR3. V was shortened by 3 bases and J by 8 bases, with 9 bases between the two germline ends. Germline values: CDR1 SGHNT, CDR2 YYREEE (reference sequence). As DNA, the CDR3 is TGTGCCAGCAGCTCGGACAGCTATGAGCAGTTCTTC. This encodes CASSSDSYEQFF.

V usage is TRBV19 and J usage is TRBJ2-1; perhaps TRBD2 as D (5 bases). This CDR3 comprises 13 residues. V was shortened by 4 bases and J by 7 bases, with 11 bases between the two germline ends. The germline V gene has CDR1 LNHDA and CDR2 SQIVND (reference sequence). The CDR3: CASSKPPGNEQFF. CDR3 nucleotide sequence: TGTGCCAGTAGTAAGCCACCGGGGAATGAGCAGTTCTTC.

This clone occurred a few times. This rearrangement joins TRBV5-8 to TRBJ2-3; a possible D gene is TRBD1 (5 bases). The V end was cut by 1 base, the J end by 2 bases, with 11 bases between. The CDR3 sequence is 15 residues long. Germline V gene lookup returns CDR1 SGHTS and CDR2 YDEGEE. CDR3 bases: TGTGCCAGCAGCTTGACAGGCAGCATCACAGATACGCAGTATTTT. It translates to CASSLTGSITDTQYF.

The V gene is TRBV4-1, the J gene TRBJ2-5; 12 nucleotides match TRBD2. Trimming took 0 bases from V and 2 from J; bases not matched to a gene: 7. The germline V gene has CDR1 MGHRA and CDR2 YSYEKL. The CDR3 length is 18 residues. The CDR3 DNA reads TGCGCCAGCAGCCAAGAGGTGCTAGCGGGAGGGCGACAAGAGACCCAGTACTTC. This codes for CASSQEVLAGGRQETQYF.

The rearrangement joins TRBV5-6 to TRBJ1-6, with D perhaps TRBD1 (5 bases). Trimming left V 4 bases short and J 0 bases short, with 20 bases between. CDR1 is SGHDT and CDR2 is YYEEEE in the germline V gene. The CDR3 is made up of 19 amino acids. The CDR3 region is CASSPYPGLTSSYNSPLHF. DNA for the CDR3: TGTGCCAGCAGCCCGTACCCGGGGCTTACTAGCTCCTATAATTCACCCCTCCACTTT.

V and J are TRBV24-1 and TRBJ2-5; D might be TRBD1 or TRBD2, each matching 5 bases. Germline V lookup: CDR1 KGHDR, CDR2 SFDVKD. CDR3 size: 13 residues. V lost 6 bases and J 5 bases, leaving 12 bases between the germline ends. The CDR3 DNA is TGTGCCACCAGTAACGGGGCCCGGGAGACCCAGTACTTC. Translated, it gives CATSNGARETQYF.

In this sample, this clone turned up once. This chain joins TRBV9 and TRBJ1-5; 7 nucleotides agree with TRBD1. The germline V gene encodes CDR1 SGDLS and CDR2 YYNGEE. This CDR3 is built from 16 residues. V gave up 0 bases and J gave up 5 bases; unmatched junction bases: 8. CDR3 sequence reads: CASSVALDREYQPQHF. The CDR3 DNA reads TGTGCCAGCAGCGTAGCCCTCGACAGGGAGTATCAGCCCCAGCATTTT.

This clone was counted many times. The genes are TRBV6-1 and TRBJ2-7, with D possibly being TRBD2 (6 bases). Germline V CDR1 and CDR2: MNHNS, SASEGT. CDR3 size: 15 residues. Trimming left V 2 bases short and J 2 bases short, with 13 bases between. The CDR3 protein is CASSEWAGTTYEQYV. The CDR3 region has the DNA TGTGCCAGCAGTGAATGGGCGGGAACGACCTACGAGCAGTACGTC.

The genes are TRBV7-9 and TRBJ1-5; D remains unclear. The CDR3 covers 14 residues. CDR1 and CDR2 (germline): SEHNR, FQNEAQ (reference sequence). V lost 5 bases, J lost 2 bases, and 10 bases lay in between. The CDR3 DNA sequence: TGTGCCAGCAGCGCTGGCGCGGGCAATCAGCCCCAGCATTTT. Encoded protein: CASSAGAGNQPQHF.

J is TRBJ1-3 and V is TRBV7-9, with D perhaps TRBD1 (5 bases). V was pared by 5 bases and J by 0 bases, with 14 bases between. The germline CDR1 and CDR2 sequences are SEHNR and FQNEAQ (reference sequence). This CDR3 spans 16 amino acids. The CDR3 region has the DNA TGTGCCAGCAGCAGGCCCGGGACGGCCTCTGGAAACACCATATATTTT. Its protein product is CASSRPGTASGNTIYF.

This clone appeared a single time. The V call is TRBV5-5, the J call TRBJ1-3, with D uncertain. Deletions cut 0 bases from V and 1 base from J, with 8 bases between. Per germline, CDR1 SGHKS and CDR2 YYEKEE (reference sequence). CDR3 length equals 15 residues. CDR3 bases: TGTGCCAGCAGCTTGGCCGCACCTTCTGGAAACACCATATATTTT. Translating it yields CASSLAAPSGNTIYF.